The next 28 T cell receptor beta chains were all read from a single sample in a study of blood T cells in healthy people across ages (dated by TCRdb to between 2014 and 2016). Libraries came from 5' RACE. Sequencing took place on an Illumina HiSeq 2500. A second PCR of 7 to 11 cycles was performed with a sample-barcoded 5' primer and a J-beta primer mix. The public reads were reanalyzed by TCRdb: fastp trimming at Q25, MiXCR alignment, in-frame beta chains only. For every CDR3 protein sequence, its rows merge into one entry that carries the most common genes and DNA. Here the sample has about 930,000 distinct CDR3 sequences; approximately 32% occur a single time. The top ten constitute approximately 10% of the sample. A further study also used this sample, focusing on T cells of mothers and their children.

Material for sequencing was blood. The receptor set was obtained from a middle-aged woman in good health.

This clonotype was recorded at least ten times. For the CDR3, the DNA is TGTGCCAGCAGTCACAACACGCTCGGGACATCTACTGGGGCCAACGTCCTGACTTTC. Translating it yields CASSHNTLGTSTGANVLTF. The genes are TRBV7-9 and TRBJ2-6, with D possibly being TRBD1 (6 bases). The CDR3 extends over 19 amino acids. CDR1 is SEHNR, CDR2 FQNEAQ, per germline (reference sequence). V was trimmed by 6 bases and J by 2 bases, leaving 23 bases between them. Full variable domain (missing parts from reference TRBV7-9 and TRBJ2-6): DTGVSQNPRHKITKRGQNVTFRCDPISEHNRLYWYRQTLGQGPEFLTYFQNEAQLEKSRLLSDRFSAERPKGSFSTLEIQRTEQGDSAMYLCASSHNTLGTSTGANVLTFGAGSRLTVL.

This chain uses TRBV20-1 with TRBJ2-7; no clear D. The CDR3 contains 12 residues. V was pared by 4 bases and J by 5 bases, with 12 bases between. Germline CDR1 DFQATT, CDR2 SNEGSKA (reference sequence). DNA for the CDR3: TGCAGTGCTAACCCACTCGTCGACGAGCAGTACTTC. As protein: CSANPLVDEQYF.

This clonotype was observed a handful of times. This sequence joins TRBV29-1 and TRBJ2-2; possible D gene TRBD2, 7 bases. V gave up 4 bases and J gave up 2 bases, with 11 bases separating them. Germline V CDR1 and CDR2: SQVTM, ANQGSEA. This CDR3 contains 14 residues. The CDR3 spells CSVGGGANTGELFF. DNA for the CDR3: TGCAGCGTTGGTGGGGGGGCCAACACCGGGGAGCTGTTTTTT.

This clonotype came up once. A far larger clone differs by one base, so this is likely a read error. The V call is TRBV7-8, the J call TRBJ2-7; 9 bases align to TRBD2. CDR1 SGHVS and CDR2 FQNEAQ come from the germline V gene. The V segment lost 8 bases and the J segment 2 bases; nucleotides outside the gene matches: 1. The CDR3 totals 12 residues. The CDR3 bases are TGTGCCAGCGGCGGGGGGGCCTACGAGCAGTACTTC. Encoded protein: CASGGGAYEQYF. The complete variable domain, with remaining parts taken from reference TRBV7-8 and TRBJ2-7, reads GAGVSQSPRYKVAKRGQDVALRCDPISGHVSLFWYQQALGQGPEFLTYFQNEAQLDKSGLPSDRFFAERPEGSVSTLKIQRTQQEDSAVYLCASGGGAYEQYFGPGTRLTVT.

This clonotype has ten or more counts. The V call is TRBV20-1, the J call TRBJ2-5; possibly TRBD1 for D (6 bases). Germline-derived CDR1 and CDR2 are DFQATT and SNEGSKA (reference sequence). The CDR3 covers 14 residues. Trimming left V 0 bases short and J 6 bases short, with 14 bases between. The CDR3 protein is CSARDLKGVQTQYF. Written as DNA, the CDR3 is TGCAGTGCTAGAGATCTGAAGGGGGTTCAGACCCAGTACTTC.

Ten or more counts support this clonotype. This chain joins TRBV12-3 or TRBV12-4 and TRBJ2-1; 9 bases are shared with TRBD1. V was pared by 1 base and J by 3 bases, with 1 base of the junction left unmatched. The CDR3 sequence is 15 residues long. DNA for the CDR3: TGTGCCAGCAGTTTAGGGGACAGGGTCTACAATGAGCAGTTCTTC. It codes for CASSLGDRVYNEQFF.

Concerning this clonotype itself: This may come from a read error, since a much larger clone is one base off. V and J are TRBV9 and TRBJ2-6; TRBD1 aligns across 7 bases. Germline loops: CDR1 SGDLS, CDR2 YYNGEE. The CDR3 has 20 amino acids. The CDR3 DNA is TGTGCCAGCAGCGCCTGGGACGGGACAGACACCAGCTCTGGGGCCAACATCCTGACTTTC. Its protein is CASSAWDGTDTSSGANILTF.

The sample holds a few counts of this clonotype. The chain is built from TRBV5-1 and TRBJ2-7; no firm D call. The germline V and J ends were trimmed by 2 bases and 2 bases, with 8 bases remaining between them. This CDR3 region has 13 residues. CDR1 is SGHRS, CDR2 YFSETQ, per germline. The CDR3 is CASSLDAAYEQYF. The CDR3 nucleotides are TGCGCCAGCAGCTTAGACGCCGCCTACGAGCAGTACTTC.

As for this clonotype: One end of the junction is discordant with germline, which a read error may explain. The chain is built from TRBV5-6 and TRBJ2-7; no reliable D call. Per germline, CDR1 SGHDT and CDR2 YYEEEE. The CDR3 is 15 residues long. CDR3 amino acids: CASTLGTVSSYEQYF. Here the CDR3 DNA reads TGTGCCAGCACCTTGGGTACAGTGAGCTCCTACGAGCAGTACTTC.

This clonotype came up many times. The chain couples TRBV6-6 to TRBJ2-1; 7 nucleotides match TRBD1. CDR3 size: 12 residues. Germline lookup yields CDR1 MNHNY and CDR2 SVGAGI (reference sequence). Trimming cost V 7 bases and J 8 bases; bases outside gene matches: 5. CDR3 sequence: CASTDRVDEQFF. As DNA, the CDR3 is TGTGCCAGCACCGACAGGGTAGATGAGCAGTTCTTC.

V and J are TRBV5-1 and TRBJ1-1, with 9 bases fitting TRBD1. Germline V gene data show CDR1 as SGHRS and CDR2 as YFSETQ. CDR3 length equals 16 residues. The junction had 12 bases not matched to a gene; V was cut back by 5 bases and J by 4 bases. CDR3 sequence: CASSRSRDREGTEAFF. The CDR3 DNA reads TGCGCCAGCAGTCGGTCCCGGGACAGGGAGGGCACTGAAGCTTTCTTT.

In its sample, this clonotype was seen a few times. This chain's CDR3 is CASSLGRDSRYEQYF. The CDR3 nucleotides are TGTGCCAGCAGCTTAGGCCGGGACTCCCGGTACGAGCAGTACTTC. J is TRBJ2-7 and V is TRBV11-2; D may be TRBD2 (6 bases). Trimming took off 1 base at V and 4 bases at J, with 14 bases between the two ends. Germline V CDR1 and CDR2: SGHAT, FQNNGV. This CDR3 contains 15 residues. Variable domain in full (rest from reference TRBV11-2 and TRBJ2-7): EAGVAQSPRYKIIEKRQSVAFWCNPISGHATLYWYQQILGQGPKLLIQFQNNGVVDDSQLPKDRFSAERLKGVDSTLKIQPAKLEDSAVYLCASSLGRDSRYEQYFGPGTRLTVT.

The sample holds one count of this clonotype. The V call is TRBV29-1, the J call TRBJ2-1; no firm D call. The CDR3 totals 13 residues. CDR1 is SQVTM, CDR2 ANQGSEA, per germline. Trimming cost V 5 bases and J 0 bases, with 8 bases left between them. The CDR3 spells CSVLKSSYNEQFF. The DNA of the CDR3 is TGCAGCGTTCTGAAGAGCTCCTACAATGAGCAGTTCTTC.

This clonotype was seen only a few times. The genes are TRBV9 and TRBJ2-3, with 11 bases identical to TRBD1. Germline V gene sequence: CDR1 SGDLS, CDR2 YYNGEE. V dropped 0 bases and J dropped 5; count of bases not matched to a gene: 5. The CDR3 contains 16 residues. CDR3 sequence reads: CASSVAGTGGIDTQYF. The CDR3, as DNA: TGTGCCAGCAGCGTAGCCGGGACAGGGGGGATAGATACGCAGTATTTT.

This rearrangement joins TRBV25-1 to TRBJ1-1; 8 bases line up with TRBD1. V was clipped by 7 bases and J by 1 base; unmatched bases: 5. Germline CDR1 reads MGHDK; CDR2 reads SYGVNS. The CDR3 is 14 residues long. In DNA form, the CDR3 reads TGTGCCAGCATTCAAACAGGGGGGAACACTGAAGCTTTCTTT. Its translation: CASIQTGGNTEAFF.

This clonotype has only a few counts. This may come from a read error, since a much larger clone is one base off. The chain employs TRBV14 and TRBJ2-7, with TRBD1 matching 7 bases. Germline CDR1 SGHDN, CDR2 FVKESK. The CDR3 consists of 16 residues. The CDR3 bases are TGTGTCAGCAGCCTGAGTAGGGGGCTCAACTCCTACGAGCAGTACTTC. Translation gives CVSSLSRGLNSYEQYF.

This clonotype was seen more than once but under ten times. The gene calls are TRBV20-1 and TRBJ2-5; 9 bases are a match to TRBD1. The germline gives CDR1 DFQATT, CDR2 SNEGSKA (reference sequence). Trimming at V came to 3 bases and at J to 5 bases, leaving 16 bases not matched to a gene. CDR3 length equals 17 residues. The DNA for the CDR3 is TGCAGTGCTAGTAAATTTGGACAGGGGATCTTTACGGAGACCCAGTACTTC. It yields the protein CSASKFGQGIFTETQYF.

This clonotype was seen ten or more times. The chain has TRBV7-2 and TRBJ2-3, with D unresolved. This CDR3 is built from 14 residues. Looked up from germline, CDR1 is SGHTA and CDR2 is FQGNSA. Trimming took 1 base from V and 4 from J, leaving 9 bases between them. The CDR3 DNA reads as TGTGCCAGCAGCTTAGTTGGTAGCTCAGATACGCAGTATTTT. Translation gives CASSLVGSSDTQYF. Complete variable domain (other parts from reference TRBV7-2 and TRBJ2-3): GAGVSQSPSNKVTEKGKDVELRCDPISGHTALYWYRQSLGQGLEFLIYFQGNSAPDKSGLPSDRFSAERTGGSVSTLTIQRTQQEDSAVYLCASSLVGSSDTQYFGPGTRLTVL.

This chain uses TRBV6-2 or TRBV6-3 with TRBJ1-2; tentatively, D is TRBD1 (5 bases). This CDR3 has 15 amino acids. Trimming took 6 bases from V and 2 from J, leaving 16 bases between them. The germline gives CDR1 MNHEY, CDR2 SVGEGT. CDR3 DNA: TGTGCCAGCAGCCCAATGGGGGGTGGCAACTATGGCTACACCTTC. Its translation is CASSPMGGGNYGYTF.

This clonotype was picked up a small number of times. The V and J genes are TRBV5-1 and TRBJ1-2, with D tentatively TRBD1 (6 bases). The germline gives CDR1 SGHRS, CDR2 YFSETQ. CDR3 size: 13 residues. Trimming stripped 4 bases from V and 5 bases from J, with 12 bases between. The CDR3 nucleotides read TGCGCCAGCAGCATACAGGGTGGATATGGCTACACCTTC. Amino acid sequence: CASSIQGGYGYTF.

This clonotype was detected many times. The chain joins TRBV10-2 to TRBJ2-7; tentatively, D is TRBD2 (6 bases). This CDR3 is built from 14 residues. Germline V gene data show CDR1 as WSHSY and CDR2 as SAAADI. The V gene lost 4 bases and the J gene lost 5 bases, with 15 bases spanning the gap. CDR3 protein: CASSVAGIRDEQYF. DNA for the CDR3: TGCGCCAGCAGTGTGGCGGGAATAAGAGACGAGCAGTACTTC.

The chain employs TRBV29-1 and TRBJ2-7, with D perhaps given as TRBD1 or TRBD2 (5 bases each). This CDR3 comprises 13 residues. CDR1 is SQVTM, CDR2 ANQGSEA, per germline. CDR3 loop: CCGRDPSSYEQYF. CDR3 nucleotide sequence: TGCTGCGGTCGGGACCCGAGCTCCTACGAGCAGTACTTC.

The rearrangement links TRBV27 to TRBJ1-2, with a weak D call TRBD1 (6 bases). Germline-derived CDR1 and CDR2 are MNHEY and SMNVEV (reference sequence). The CDR3 covers 15 residues. Trimming removed 5 bases at V and 8 bases at J, with 21 bases between. The CDR3 protein is CASSPLGPGAEGYTF. CDR3 nucleotides: TGTGCCAGCAGTCCCCTAGGTCCGGGGGCGGAAGGCTACACCTTC.

The chain has TRBV10-3 and TRBJ2-7; 8 bases are shared with TRBD1. The CDR3 is 14 residues long. The J segment lost 3 bases and the V segment lost 6 bases, leaving 7 bases of the junction unmatched. Germline V gene data show CDR1 as ENHRY and CDR2 as SYGVKD. The CDR3: CAISNPTGDYEQYF. The DNA for the CDR3 is TGTGCCATCAGCAATCCGACAGGGGACTACGAGCAGTACTTC.

This clonotype has a handful of counts. The chain joins TRBV29-1 to TRBJ1-1; D call uncertain. The V end lost 5 bases, the J end lost 0 bases, and 10 bases lay between the germline ends. There are 13 residues in the CDR3. CDR1 and CDR2 (germline): SQVTM, ANQGSEA. In DNA, the CDR3 is TGCAGCGTTAGTCCTCGCATGAACACTGAAGCTTTCTTT. Translation: CSVSPRMNTEAFF.

The genes are TRBV3-1 and TRBJ2-7; 10 bases are a match to TRBD1. The germline V gene encodes CDR1 LGHDT and CDR2 YNNKEL (reference sequence). Losses at the gene ends were 5 bases for V and 6 bases for J; bases not matched to a gene: 13. CDR3 length: 16 residues. The CDR3, as DNA: TGTGCCAGCAGCGCTTCCCCGGGACAGGGGCCTAGCGAGCAGTACTTC. The encoded protein is CASSASPGQGPSEQYF.

This clonotype was recorded many times. V and J are TRBV29-1 and TRBJ2-1; the D gene is possibly TRBD1 (5 bases). Trimming removed 5 bases at V and 6 bases at J, with 8 bases between. The germline V gene encodes CDR1 SQVTM and CDR2 ANQGSEA. CDR3 length equals 11 residues. CDR3 sequence reads: CSVQGSNEQFF. The CDR3 DNA reads TGCAGCGTTCAGGGTTCCAATGAGCAGTTCTTC.

The chain combines TRBV28 with TRBJ1-1, with D unresolved. The CDR3 covers 15 residues. Trimming removed 1 base at V and 2 bases at J, with 11 bases between. Germline V gene sequence: CDR1 MDHEN, CDR2 SYDVKM. The CDR3 sequence: CASSLSAYLNTEAFF. DNA for the CDR3: TGTGCCAGCAGTTTATCGGCCTATCTCAACACTGAAGCTTTCTTT.